The 29 T cell receptor beta chains reported below all come from one sample, sequenced in a study of T cells after yellow fever vaccination. TCRdb reanalysed the 5' RACE reads using MiXCR and keeps one entry per CDR3 protein. The sample has 450,000 to 600,000 distinct CDR3 sequences, approximately 13% seen once. This specimen was PBMCs, taken on the day of the yellow fever booster vaccination. Receptors originate from a man younger than 40 who received the YFV17D yellow fever vaccine.

The V call is TRBV20-1, the J call TRBJ2-7, with 7 positions matching TRBD2. This CDR3 spans 14 amino acids. From germline, CDR1 is DFQATT and CDR2 SNEGSKA (reference sequence). V was clipped by 5 bases and J by 4 bases; unmatched bases: 11. This CDR3 is CSAGEASGGYEQYF. The CDR3 DNA is TGCAGTGCTGGGGAGGCTAGCGGAGGTTACGAGCAGTACTTC.

This chain joins TRBV27 and TRBJ2-7; 10 nucleotides align to TRBD1. V lost 7 bases and J lost 5; bases outside the gene matches: 2. The CDR3 covers 12 residues. Germline V gene lookup returns CDR1 MNHEY and CDR2 SMNVEV (reference sequence). The CDR3 bases are TGTGCCAGCACCGGGACAGGGGACGAGCAGTACTTC. Its translation is CASTGTGDEQYF.

The chain combines TRBV7-2 with TRBJ1-1; D unclear. CDR3 length: 15 residues. Per germline, CDR1 SGHTA and CDR2 FQGNSA. V was trimmed by 2 bases and J by 5 bases, leaving 15 bases between them. CDR3 DNA: TGTGCCAGCAGCTTAACCCGAGTAGGGCGGACTGAAGCTTTCTTT. It encodes CASSLTRVGRTEAFF.

V usage is TRBV7-7 and J usage is TRBJ1-1; TRBD1 is a possible D gene (6 bases). Germline lookup yields CDR1 SSHAT and CDR2 FNYEAQ (reference sequence). Trimming cost V 5 bases and J 9 bases, with 16 bases left between them. The CDR3 covers 13 residues. Written as DNA, the CDR3 is TGTGCCAGCAGCGCGACGAGGACAGCTAAAGCTTTCTTT. It yields the protein CASSATRTAKAFF.

The chain links TRBV11-2 to TRBJ2-1; TRBD2 agrees at 10 bases. CDR1 SGHAT and CDR2 FQNNGV come from the germline V gene. V lost 5 bases to trimming and J lost 4 bases; unmatched junction nucleotides: 8. CDR3 length equals 16 residues. The CDR3, as DNA: TGTGCCAGCAGCCACCCCGGGACTAGCGCTTACAATGAGCAGTTCTTC. Protein sequence: CASSHPGTSAYNEQFF.

This clonotype was observed a handful of times. The V call is TRBV12-3 or TRBV12-4, the J call TRBJ2-2, with TRBD2 matching 10 bases. CDR3 length: 17 residues. The V gene end was trimmed by 7 bases and the J gene end by 7 bases; junction bases not matched to a gene: 15. The DNA of the CDR3 is TGTGCCAGCACCTTGCCAGAGGGTAGCGGGAGGATCGGGGAGCTGTTTTTT. It translates to CASTLPEGSGRIGELFF.

The rearrangement joins TRBV5-6 to TRBJ2-1; D is possibly TRBD1 (5 bases). The CDR3 contains 14 residues. The ends were cut back, 1 base at V and 5 bases at J, with 10 bases in the middle. Per the germline V gene, CDR1 is SGHDT and CDR2 is YYEEEE. The CDR3 here is CASSLNTGNNEQFF. The CDR3 DNA is TGTGCCAGCAGCTTGAACACAGGAAACAATGAGCAGTTCTTC.

This clonotype was seen a few times. The chain is built from TRBV10-3 and TRBJ2-2; TRBD2 matches at 14 bases. The CDR3 spans 19 residues. V gave up 8 bases and J gave up 4 bases; unmatched junction bases: 15. The germline V gene has CDR1 ENHRY and CDR2 SYGVKD. The CDR3 DNA reads as TGTGCCATCTCCGGGGGACTAGCGGGAGTTACCCTCTCCACCGGGGAGCTGTTTTTT. Amino acids: CAISGGLAGVTLSTGELFF.

This sequence joins TRBV12-3 or TRBV12-4 and TRBJ1-5; D not resolved. The CDR3 has 16 residues. Trimming cost V 5 bases and J 4 bases, with 18 bases left between them. In DNA form, the CDR3 reads TGTGCCAGCAGTACCCAGGAAGGCGGCCTGAATCAGCCCCAGCATTTT. This encodes CASSTQEGGLNQPQHF.

V is TRBV29-1 and J is TRBJ1-2; 7 positions match TRBD1. V lost 3 bases, J lost 0 bases, and 1 base stayed unmatched. Germline V lookup: CDR1 SQVTM, CDR2 ANQGSEA. The CDR3 is 13 amino acids. CDR3 DNA: TGCAGCGTTGAGGACAGGACTAACTATGGCTACACCTTC. The encoded protein is CSVEDRTNYGYTF.

A few counts support this clonotype. The chain carries TRBV5-1 and TRBJ1-5, with TRBD1 as a possible D gene (5 bases). This CDR3 has 14 residues. Germline loops: CDR1 SGHRS, CDR2 YFSETQ. Trimming pared 6 bases from V and 6 bases from J, leaving 16 bases between. The CDR3 bases are TGCGCCAGCACCCTCTACTCAGGGTCTCAGCCCCAGCATTTT. This codes for CASTLYSGSQPQHF.

V usage is TRBV29-1 and J usage is TRBJ1-1, with TRBD1 matching over 8 bases. This CDR3 spans 13 amino acids. The V gene end was trimmed by 6 bases and the J gene end by 0 bases; junction bases not matched to a gene: 3. Germline CDR1 is SQVTM and CDR2 is ANQGSEA. CDR3 in amino acids: CSVGTGLNTEAFF. The DNA of the CDR3 is TGCAGCGTGGGGACAGGATTGAACACTGAAGCTTTCTTT.

The table lists this clonotype with a few counts. The chain links TRBV20-1 to TRBJ2-3, with 12 positions matching TRBD1. Germline V gene sequence: CDR1 DFQATT, CDR2 SNEGSKA (reference sequence). J was trimmed by 4 bases and V by 3 bases; bases with no gene match: 5. The CDR3 has 15 residues. The DNA for the CDR3 is TGCAGTGCTAGGACCGGGACAGGGGGCCCAGATACGCAGTATTTT. Protein: CSARTGTGGPDTQYF.

The chain joins TRBV15 to TRBJ1-2; 7 bases align to TRBD1. The CDR3 runs to 15 residues. The germline V gene encodes CDR1 LNHNV and CDR2 YYDKDF (reference sequence). With 1 base clipped from V and 4 bases from J, the junction kept 6 bases outside the gene matches. CDR3 bases: TGTGCCACCAGCAGAGGCCAGGGGGGAATCTATGGCTACACCTTC. It specifies CATSRGQGGIYGYTF.

This clonotype was picked up many times. This rearrangement joins TRBV29-1 to TRBJ2-7, with D possibly matching TRBD2 (5 bases). The V gene lost 6 bases and the J gene lost 3 bases, with 12 bases spanning the gap. Germline V CDR1 and CDR2: SQVTM, ANQGSEA. The length of the CDR3 is 12 residues. The CDR3 DNA sequence: TGCAGCGTCGTACGGGATAGCTACGAGCAGTACTTC. Translating it yields CSVVRDSYEQYF.

There are a few counts of this clonotype. The V gene is TRBV28, the J gene TRBJ1-2; D possibly corresponds to TRBD1 (5 bases). The CDR3 has 16 amino acids. V shed 2 bases and J shed 2 bases, with 15 bases lying between them. Germline V gene lookup returns CDR1 MDHEN and CDR2 SYDVKM. The CDR3 DNA reads TGTGCCAGCAGTTTAGTCTCTAGGGGTTCCAACTATGGCTACACCTTC. Translated, it gives CASSLVSRGSNYGYTF.

V gene TRBV29-1 combines with J gene TRBJ2-5, with D tentatively TRBD1 (7 bases). Germline V CDR1 and CDR2: SQVTM, ANQGSEA. CDR3 length: 11 residues. This CDR3 is CSSQGGETQYF. Written as DNA, the CDR3 is TGCAGTTCTCAGGGGGGCGAGACCCAGTACTTC.

The V and J genes are TRBV21-1 and TRBJ1-2; the DNA was not compared with TRBD1, the D call given in the table. TRBV21-1 is a pseudogene. The CDR3 loop spans 11 amino acids. This CDR3 is CARKGGYGYTF. DNA of the CDR3: TGTGCCAGAAAAGGGGGCTATGGCTACACCTTC.

The chain couples TRBV20-1 to TRBJ2-3; 12 nucleotides line up with TRBD2. V lost 6 bases to trimming and J lost 4 bases; unmatched junction nucleotides: 14. The CDR3 is 17 residues long. Germline V lookup: CDR1 DFQATT, CDR2 SNEGSKA (reference sequence). DNA of the CDR3: TGCAGTGCCGCGCCCTTGAGACTAGCGGGAGAGGCAGATACGCAGTATTTT. Translated: CSAAPLRLAGEADTQYF.

V is TRBV6-2 or TRBV6-3 and J is TRBJ2-3, with no clear D. CDR3 length: 15 amino acids. In germline, CDR1 is MNHEY, CDR2 SVGEGT. Trimming removed 6 bases at V and 3 bases at J, with 16 bases between. The CDR3 nucleotides read TGTGCCAGCAGATCACAGAAGGCACCTACAGATACGCAGTATTTT. The encoded protein is CASRSQKAPTDTQYF.

The chain couples TRBV5-1 to TRBJ2-2; possible D gene TRBD2, 6 bases. The V end was cut by 3 bases, the J end by 4 bases, with 19 bases between. Germline values: CDR1 SGHRS, CDR2 YFSETQ. This CDR3 spans 17 amino acids. This CDR3 is CASSSGRGPGGTGELFF. In nucleotides, the CDR3 is TGCGCCAGCAGCTCGGGGCGGGGCCCGGGTGGCACCGGGGAGCTGTTTTTT. The variable domain in full, with the rest retrieved from reference TRBV5-1 and TRBJ2-2, is KAGVTQTPRYLIKTRGQQVTLSCSPISGHRSVSWYQQTPGQGLQFLFEYFSETQRNKGNFPGRFSGRQFSNSRSEMNVSTLELGDSALYLCASSSGRGPGGTGELFFGEGSRLTVL.

This chain uses TRBV7-8 with TRBJ2-1, with D tentatively TRBD2 (6 bases). Trimming removed 7 bases at V and 7 bases at J, with 20 bases between. Germline CDR1 and CDR2: SGHVS and FQNEAQ. CDR3 length equals 15 residues. The chain's CDR3 is CASTAGEVQWNEQFF. CDR3 sequence (DNA): TGTGCCAGCACCGCCGGGGAGGTCCAGTGGAATGAGCAGTTCTTC.

The CDR3 reads CASSYRLAGGTYNEQFF. Written as DNA, the CDR3 is TGTGCCAGCAGCTACCGGCTAGCGGGGGGGACCTACAATGAGCAGTTCTTC. The genes are TRBV13 and TRBJ2-1, with 12 bases that match TRBD2. Germline values: CDR1 PRHDT, CDR2 FYEKMQ (reference sequence). The CDR3 covers 17 residues. V shed 4 bases and J 2 bases; nucleotides not matched to a gene: 6.

The chain carries TRBV5-1 and TRBJ2-7, with D possibly TRBD2 on 6 matching bases. Germline CDR1 reads SGHRS; CDR2 reads YFSETQ. This CDR3 spans 15 amino acids. The V gene lost 0 bases and the J gene lost 3 bases, with 13 bases spanning the gap. DNA of the CDR3: TGCGCCAGCAGCTTGGACGGGAGCGTATTCTACGAGCAGTACTTC. Residues: CASSLDGSVFYEQYF. Together with reference TRBV5-1 and TRBJ2-7, the CDR3 gives the full variable domain: KAGVTQTPRYLIKTRGQQVTLSCSPISGHRSVSWYQQTPGQGLQFLFEYFSETQRNKGNFPGRFSGRQFSNSRSEMNVSTLELGDSALYLCASSLDGSVFYEQYFGPGTRLTVT.

This clonotype was seen many times. This chain links TRBV3-1 with TRBJ2-7; D not resolved. The CDR3 length is 11 residues. In germline, CDR1 is LGHDT, CDR2 YNNKEL (reference sequence). The ends were cut back, 1 base at V and 7 bases at J, with 5 bases in the middle. CDR3 residues: CASSQGSEQYF. DNA for the CDR3: TGTGCCAGCAGCCAAGGGTCGGAGCAGTACTTC.

The V and J genes are TRBV6-2 or TRBV6-3 and TRBJ2-5, with no clear D. From germline, CDR1 is MNHEY and CDR2 SVGEGT. The CDR3 is 13 residues long. Trimming cost V 7 bases and J 7 bases, with 16 bases left between them. The chain's CDR3 is CASITQKGGTQYF. In nucleotides, the CDR3 is TGTGCCAGCATAACCCAGAAGGGTGGGACCCAGTACTTC.

The J gene is TRBJ1-4, the V gene TRBV18; D is perhaps TRBD1 (5 bases). Germline CDR1 reads KGHSH; CDR2 reads LQKENI. The CDR3 runs to 13 residues. Deletions cut 4 bases from V and 8 bases from J, with 11 bases between. The CDR3 reads CASSRTGGEKLFF. The CDR3 DNA reads TGTGCCAGCTCACGGACGGGGGGGGAAAAACTGTTTTTT.

The genes are TRBV7-9 and TRBJ2-5; perhaps D is TRBD1 or TRBD2 (6 bases each). In germline, CDR1 is SEHNR, CDR2 FQNEAQ (reference sequence). Trimming cost V 5 bases and J 9 bases, with 10 bases left between them. This CDR3 region has 11 residues. This chain's CDR3 is CASSIGGPQYF. As DNA, the CDR3 is TGTGCCAGCAGCATAGGGGGGCCCCAGTACTTC.

This clonotype appeared a few times. This sequence joins TRBV5-1 and TRBJ1-1, with D unresolved. Germline CDR1 SGHRS, CDR2 YFSETQ. The CDR3 length is 13 residues. Trimming removed 1 base from V and 0 bases from J, with 4 bases in between. CDR3 sequence: CASSLIMNTEAFF. In DNA, the CDR3 is TGCGCCAGCAGCTTGATCATGAACACTGAAGCTTTCTTT.